This T cell receptor beta chain was recorded in a study of neurological immune-mediated disorders. TCRdb ran MiXCR on the 5' RACE reads and lists one entry per CDR3 protein. The sample has more than 75,000 distinct CDR3 sequences; about 5% are singletons. V was pared by 5 bases and J by 6 bases, with 9 bases of the junction left unmatched. The CDR3 is 16 residues long. CDR1 and CDR2 from the germline V gene are LNHNV and YYDKDF (reference sequence). This clonotype has ten or more counts. This receptor was obtained from a woman between 25 and 40 years old with multiple sclerosis. This sequence joins TRBV15 and TRBJ2-3; 12 bases map to TRBD1. Source material: PBMCs. The CDR3 DNA is TGTGCCACCAGCCGTTCCGGGACAGGGGGCAGGGATACGCAGTATTTT. It yields the protein CATSRSGTGGRDTQYF. The full variable domain, completed using reference TRBV15 and TRBJ2-3, is DAMVIQNPRYQVTQFGKPVTLSCSQTLNHNVMYWYQQKSSQAPKLLFHYYDKDFNNEADTPDNFQSRRPNTSFCFLDIRSPGLGDTAMYLCATSRSGTGGRDTQYFGPGTRLTVL.